The 25 T cell receptor beta chains below all came from one sample that was sequenced in a study of OX40 agonist ivuxolimab in advanced cancers. TCRdb's copy holds only in-frame clones and misses some; the assay was immunoSEQ multiplex PCR. This table holds about 79,000 clones, approximately 91% found once. Sequencing used CD4+ or CD8+ T cells sorted from blood, obtained in a trial of the OX40 agonist ivuxolimab. These TCRs come from an adult with an advanced solid tumor such as melanoma, head and neck, liver or kidney cancer.

The rearrangement links TRBV7-3 to TRBJ2-7; maybe TRBD1 (6 bases). V lost 0 bases to trimming and J lost 6 bases, with 6 bases between them. The length of the CDR3 is 12 residues. CDR1 and CDR2 from the germline V gene are SGHTA and FQGTGA. CDR3 nucleotide sequence: TGTGCCAGCAGCTTAACAGGGGGCGAGCAGTACTTC. Its protein product is CASSLTGGEQYF.

This chain connects TRBV11-3 to TRBJ2-3, with a possible D match to TRBD2 (7 bases). This CDR3 has 14 amino acids. From germline, CDR1 is SGHNT and CDR2 YENEEA. Trimming shortened V by 7 bases and J by 2 bases, and 13 bases separated the two germline ends. The CDR3 spells CASKRGGPTDTQYF. CDR3 bases: TGTGCCAGCAAGAGGGGGGGTCCCACAGATACGCAGTATTTT.

This sequence joins TRBV11-3 and TRBJ2-7; 10 positions agree with TRBD2. Germline assignment: CDR1 SGHNT and CDR2 YENEEA. The CDR3 totals 14 residues. Trimming removed 6 bases from V and 5 bases from J; junction bases left unmatched: 7. The DNA of the CDR3 is TGTGCCAGCAGAAGGTCTAGCGGGAGCCACGAGCAGTACTTC. This gives the protein CASRRSSGSHEQYF.

V is TRBV19 and J is TRBJ1-5; D not certain. V dropped 2 bases and J dropped 4 bases, with 12 bases sitting between them. Germline V gene data show CDR1 as LNHDA and CDR2 as SQIVND (reference sequence). The length of the CDR3 is 15 residues. The CDR3 bases are TGTGCCAGTAGTATATGGGCAGGCGAAAATCAGCCCCAGCATTTT. Encoded protein: CASSIWAGENQPQHF.

This clone was seen only a few times. The chain employs TRBV9 and TRBJ2-7; 7 nucleotides align to TRBD2. This CDR3 is built from 14 residues. CDR1 and CDR2 from the germline V gene are SGDLS and YYNGEE. Trimming cost V 6 bases and J 2 bases; bases outside gene matches: 8. The CDR3, as DNA: TGTGCCAGCAACCCTGGACTAGGACCCTACGAGCAGTACTTC. The encoded protein is CASNPGLGPYEQYF.

The V gene is TRBV7-2, the J gene TRBJ2-1, with D perhaps matching TRBD2 (6 bases). Germline CDR1 SGHTA, CDR2 FQGNSA. There are 15 residues in the CDR3. V lost 4 bases and J 8 bases, leaving 18 bases between the germline ends. The CDR3 sequence is CASSWSRSRLDEQFF. DNA of the CDR3: TGTGCCAGCAGCTGGTCCAGGTCAAGACTAGATGAGCAGTTCTTC.

This clone occurred a few times. The chain has TRBV29-1 and TRBJ2-1; D not resolved. Germline CDR1 is SQVTM and CDR2 is ANQGSEA. This CDR3 contains 11 residues. Trimming pared 4 bases from V and 7 bases from J, leaving 8 bases between. DNA for the CDR3: TGCAGCGTTGCCAGTCTGAATGAGCAGTTCTTC. Translated: CSVASLNEQFF.

Written as DNA, the CDR3 is TGTGCCAGCAGTTACGGGAGGGGAGGTGAAGCTTTCTTT. Encoded protein: CASSYGRGGEAFF. V is TRBV6-6 and J is TRBJ1-1, with a weak D call TRBD1 (5 bases). Germline CDR1 and CDR2: MNHNY and SVGAGI (reference sequence). This CDR3 comprises 13 residues. Trimming left V 2 bases short and J 7 bases short, with 11 bases between.

CDR3 amino acids: CAISGTSGSNEQFF. In DNA form, the CDR3 reads TGTGCCATCAGTGGGACTAGCGGGAGCAATGAGCAGTTCTTC. The chain employs TRBV10-3 and TRBJ2-1; 13 nucleotides match TRBD2. Germline V gives CDR1 ENHRY, CDR2 SYGVKD. This CDR3 has 14 residues. J lost 6 bases, V lost 4 bases, and 0 bases had no gene match.

J is TRBJ2-3 and V is TRBV6-6, with 7 bases matching TRBD1. Germline CDR1 is MNHNY and CDR2 is SVGAGI (reference sequence). Germline trimming cut 1 base from V and 3 bases from J; bases unmatched to any gene: 1. The CDR3 has 14 amino acids. This CDR3 is CASSYLQGTDTQYF. In DNA form, the CDR3 reads TGTGCCAGCAGTTACTTACAGGGGACAGATACGCAGTATTTT.

This clone was seen only a few times. The chain joins TRBV11-3 to TRBJ1-2, with D perhaps matching TRBD1 (5 bases). The V gene's germline CDR1 is SGHNT and CDR2 YENEEA. Trimming took 5 bases from V and 4 from J, leaving 8 bases between them. The CDR3 length is 12 residues. The CDR3 spells CASSGTTYGYTF. The DNA of the CDR3 is TGTGCCAGCAGCGGGACCACCTATGGCTACACCTTC.

The chain has TRBV30 and TRBJ2-6; a possible D gene is TRBD1 (6 bases). This CDR3 has 14 amino acids. The germline V and J ends were trimmed by 3 bases and 1 base, with 7 bases remaining between them. CDR1 is GTSNPN, CDR2 SVGIG, per germline (reference sequence). The CDR3 sequence is CAWSRGSGANVLTF. The CDR3 DNA is TGTGCCTGGAGCAGGGGTTCTGGGGCCAACGTCCTGACTTTC.

This chain connects TRBV5-4 to TRBJ2-1; no definite D call. Germline V CDR1 and CDR2: SGHNT, YYREEE (reference sequence). The CDR3 length is 12 residues. V shed 9 bases and J shed 5 bases, with 12 bases lying between them. CDR3: CATKQTHNEQFF. CDR3 sequence (DNA): TGTGCCACGAAGCAAACGCACAATGAGCAGTTCTTC.

The chain combines TRBV6-6 with TRBJ2-5; the match to TRBD1 covers 10 bases. The J call is doubtful: the DNA matches TRBJ2-7 better. CDR1 and CDR2 (germline): MNHNY, SVGAGI (reference sequence). The CDR3 extends over 15 amino acids. Here the CDR3 reads CASSSGQGNLYEQYF. The CDR3 DNA is TGTGCCAGCAGTTCGGGACAGGGGAATTTGTACGAGCAGTACTTC.

J is TRBJ2-7 and V is TRBV28; TRBD1 matches at 9 bases. The CDR3 spans 14 residues. V lost 4 bases, J lost 5 bases, and 6 bases stayed unmatched. The germline V gene encodes CDR1 MDHEN and CDR2 SYDVKM. The CDR3 coding sequence is TGTGCCAGCAGTTGGACAGGGGCCACCAACGAGCAGTACTTC. As protein: CASSWTGATNEQYF.

This chain joins TRBV7-6 and TRBJ2-5; 7 bases align to TRBD1. The J call may be mistaken, given a closer DNA end match to TRBJ2-7. From germline, CDR1 is SGHVS and CDR2 FNYEAQ. The CDR3 runs 16 residues. The chain's CDR3 is CASSHRQGSPSYEQYF. CDR3 in DNA: TGTGCCAGCAGCCACAGACAGGGTTCCCCTTCCTACGAGCAGTACTTC.

In DNA form, the CDR3 reads TGTGCCAGTGGGACAGATACGCAGTATTTT. As protein: CASGTDTQYF. This chain links TRBV9 with TRBJ2-3; D gene uncertain. V was pared by 8 bases and J by 3 bases, with 4 bases between. CDR3 size: 10 residues. Germline CDR1 reads SGDLS; CDR2 reads YYNGEE. The whole variable domain, filled in from reference TRBV9 and TRBJ2-3, reads DSGVTQTPKHLITATGQRVTLRCSPRSGDLSVYWYQQSLDQGLQFLIQYYNGEERAKGNILERFSAQQFPDLHSELNLSSLELGDSALYFCASGTDTQYFGPGTRLTVL.

CDR3 protein: CASSQDSGGHRSYEQYF. Here the CDR3 DNA reads TGTGCCAGCAGCCAAGATAGTGGGGGACACCGCTCCTACGAGCAGTACTTC. The rearrangement uses TRBV4-2 and TRBJ2-7, with D possibly TRBD1 on 6 matching bases. V was shortened by 0 bases and J by 0 bases, with 15 bases between the two germline ends. Germline lookup yields CDR1 LGHNA and CDR2 YNFKEQ. The CDR3 contains 17 residues.

This sequence joins TRBV11-2 and TRBJ2-1; TRBD2 matches 11 bases. Germline CDR1 and CDR2: SGHAT and FQNNGV. The CDR3 consists of 19 residues. V was pared by 2 bases and J by 6 bases, with 15 bases of the junction left unmatched. CDR3 DNA sequence: TGTGCCAGCAGCTTACCGGTTGGCAGTACGGGACTAGCGGTCAATGAGCAGTTCTTC. Its protein product is CASSLPVGSTGLAVNEQFF.

The chain recombines TRBV6-6 with TRBJ1-2; D uncertain. CDR1 and CDR2 (germline): MNHNY, SVGAGI (reference sequence). This CDR3 has 13 amino acids. V was cut by 2 bases and J by 2 bases, with 6 bases left in between. The CDR3 DNA sequence: TGTGCCAGCAGTTACCCCACGAACTATGGCTACACCTTC. This encodes CASSYPTNYGYTF.

This clone was seen only a few times. The chain links TRBV4-1 to TRBJ1-5; D not certain. Trimming took off 1 base at V and 6 bases at J, with 7 bases between the two ends. Germline V gene data show CDR1 as MGHRA and CDR2 as YSYEKL. The CDR3 length is 13 residues. The CDR3 nucleotides are TGCGCCAGCAGCCAAGTCAGAGGTCAGCCCCAGCATTTT. Translation gives CASSQVRGQPQHF.

V and J are TRBV13 and TRBJ2-6; D might be TRBD2 (5 bases). CDR1 is PRHDT and CDR2 is FYEKMQ in the germline V gene (reference sequence). This CDR3 region has 16 residues. Deletions cut 6 bases from V and 1 base from J, with 13 bases between. CDR3 bases: TGTGCCAGCAGTTCACCGGGGTGGTCTGGGGCCAACGTCCTGACTTTC. The encoded protein is CASSSPGWSGANVLTF.

In its sample, this clone was seen once. This specimen includes other DNA sequences encoding the same CDR3. The chain links TRBV14 to TRBJ2-2; D is ambiguous. Germline CDR1 SGHDN, CDR2 FVKESK. Trimming cost V 0 bases and J 2 bases, with 4 bases left between them. The CDR3 is 14 amino acids. The CDR3 is CASSQDLNTGELFF. In DNA, the CDR3 is TGTGCCAGCAGCCAAGATCTCAACACCGGGGAGCTGTTTTTT.

Here the CDR3 DNA reads TGTGCCAGCAGTTACTCGGGGACAGGGACCTACGAGCAGTACTTC. Protein sequence: CASSYSGTGTYEQYF. The chain combines TRBV6-6 with TRBJ2-7; 9 bases match TRBD1. V dropped 0 bases and J dropped 2; count of bases not matched to a gene: 2. Germline CDR1 is MNHNY and CDR2 is SVGAGI (reference sequence). This CDR3 has 15 amino acids.

The J gene is TRBJ2-1, the V gene TRBV18; TRBD2 aligns across 13 bases. The CDR3 totals 16 residues. The germline gives CDR1 KGHSH, CDR2 LQKENI. After removal of 4 bases from V and 3 bases from J, the junction contained 3 bases not matched to a gene. This CDR3 is CASSLGTSGNYNEQFF. The CDR3 nucleotides read TGTGCCAGCTCACTAGGGACTAGCGGGAACTACAATGAGCAGTTCTTC.